These T cell receptor beta chains were read from a single sample in a study of blood T cell repertoires in COVID-19. Method: immunoSEQ multiplex PCR; TCRdb's copy keeps in-frame clones and lacks some. The table lists approximately 52,000 clones, roughly 90% of them singletons. Sequencing was done on a sample of peripheral blood. Source of these receptors: a man aged 55 to 69 with acute or convalescent COVID-19. Each CDR3 is given with its conserved first and last residue. Fields, in order: CDR3 DNA, CDR3 protein, clone size, D gene, V gene, J gene. A D gene is named only where the DNA matches it firmly. A row's size may be missing; if present it is once, few, many or a size class.

DNA: TGTGCCAGCAGCTTAGGGAGGTATGACACCGGGGAGCTGTTTTTT; CDR3: CASSLGRYDTGELFF; size: NA; D: NA; V: TRBV13; J: TRBJ2-2
DNA: TGTGCCAGCAGCCAAGGATTAAACAGGGCGGGGAACACTGAAGCTTTCTTT; CDR3: CASSQGLNRAGNTEAFF; size: NA; D: NA; V: TRBV3-1/TRBV3-2; J: TRBJ1-1
DNA: TGCAGCGTTGAACATGTGGAGACCCAGTACTTC; CDR3: CSVEHVETQYF; size: NA; D: NA; V: TRBV29-1; J: TRBJ2-5
DNA: TGTGCCAGCGAGGCAGGGGTTAGCTCCTACAATGAGCAGTTCTTC; CDR3: CASEAGVSSYNEQFF; size: NA; D: NA; V: TRBV6-5; J: TRBJ2-1
DNA: TGTGCCAGCAGCCGGACTAGCGGGACTTCCAATGAGCAGTTCTTC; CDR3: CASSRTSGTSNEQFF; size: NA; D: TRBD2; V: TRBV7-6; J: TRBJ2-1
DNA: TGCAGCGTTACGGCGGGGGCGAACACCGGGGAGCTGTTTTTT; CDR3: CSVTAGANTGELFF; size: NA; D: TRBD2; V: TRBV29-1; J: TRBJ2-2
DNA: TGTGCCACCAGCAGGACAGTCAACACTGAAGCTTTCTTT; CDR3: CATSRTVNTEAFF; size: NA; D: NA; V: TRBV15; J: TRBJ1-1
DNA: TGTGCCAGCAGCGCGCATAGACAGATCACAGATACGCAGTATTTT; CDR3: CASSAHRQITDTQYF; size: once; D: NA; V: TRBV9; J: TRBJ2-3
DNA: TGTGCCAGTAGTATTCTTGCGGGAGGGCCCTCAGGAGATACGCAGTATTTT; CDR3: CASSILAGGPSGDTQYF; size: NA; D: TRBD2; V: TRBV19; J: TRBJ2-3
DNA: TGTGCCAGTAGGGTGACAGGGGGCAGCGAGAACTATGGCTACACCTTC; CDR3: CASRVTGGSENYGYTF; size: NA; D: TRBD1; V: TRBV19; J: TRBJ1-2
DNA: TGTGCCATCAGTGTGAGTTTGGCTAGCGGGAGCGCAGAGACCCAGTACTTC; CDR3: CAISVSLASGSAETQYF; size: NA; D: TRBD2; V: TRBV10-3; J: TRBJ2-5
DNA: TGTGCCAGCAGCTTGGGCTGGCTAGCGGGTCCTCAAGAGACCCAGTACTTC; CDR3: CASSLGWLAGPQETQYF; size: NA; D: TRBD2; V: TRBV5-5; J: TRBJ2-5
DNA: TGTGCCAGCAGTTTTCTAGCGGGAGGTACAGATACGCAGTATTTT; CDR3: CASSFLAGGTDTQYF; size: NA; D: TRBD2; V: TRBV28; J: TRBJ2-3
DNA: TGCGCCAGCAGCTTGGTGGGGACAGGGGGCGAAAAACTGTTTTTT; CDR3: CASSLVGTGGEKLFF; size: NA; D: TRBD1; V: TRBV5-1; J: TRBJ1-4
DNA: TGTGCCAGCAGTTCTGTGAGATCTCGGCAGTACTTC; CDR3: CASSSVRSRQYF; size: NA; D: NA; V: TRBV27; J: TRBJ2-7
DNA: TGTGCCAGCAGCCCGTGGGGTAGGGGGAATGAAAAACTGTTTTTT; CDR3: CASSPWGRGNEKLFF; size: NA; D: NA; V: TRBV7-9; J: TRBJ1-4
DNA: TGTGCCAGCAGTTTCTTTAAACAGGGAAATTCACCCCTCCACTTT; CDR3: CASSFFKQGNSPLHF; size: NA; D: NA; V: TRBV28; J: TRBJ1-6
DNA: TGTGCCAGCTCGACTAGGTCGGTTGAGCAGTTCTTC; CDR3: CASSTRSVEQFF; size: NA; D: NA; V: TRBV7-6; J: TRBJ2-1
DNA: TGTGCCAGCAGCTTAGACAGGGTGGGCTACAATGAGCAGTTCTTC; CDR3: CASSLDRVGYNEQFF; size: NA; D: NA; V: TRBV7-9; J: TRBJ2-1
DNA: TGTGCCAGCAGCGTAGGAGCGGGACAGGGGGCCTACGAGCAGTACTTC; CDR3: CASSVGAGQGAYEQYF; size: NA; D: TRBD1; V: TRBV9; J: TRBJ2-7
DNA: TGTGCCAGCAGCCGTTCCGGGACAGGGTTCTACGAGCAGTACTTC; CDR3: CASSRSGTGFYEQYF; size: NA; D: TRBD1; V: TRBV5-4; J: TRBJ2-7
DNA: TGCGCCAGCAGCTTTTCCGGAGGAGGGGATACGCAGTATTTT; CDR3: CASSFSGGGDTQYF; size: once; D: NA; V: TRBV5-1; J: TRBJ2-3
DNA: TGTGCCAGCAGCTTTAGCCGGAGCGAGCAGTACTTC; CDR3: CASSFSRSEQYF; size: NA; D: NA; V: TRBV7-8; J: TRBJ2-7
DNA: TGTGCCAGCAGTGAAAGGGCGCTAGCGGGGGCCTTAGCCAAAAACATTCAGTACTTC; CDR3: CASSERALAGALAKNIQYF; size: NA; D: TRBD2; V: TRBV6-1; J: TRBJ2-4
DNA: TGTGCCAGCAGCCCCGGACAGGGGAATTCACCCCTCCACTTT; CDR3: CASSPGQGNSPLHF; size: NA; D: TRBD1; V: TRBV11-2; J: TRBJ1-6
DNA: TGTGCCAGCAGTTACTCGGGGGGGCGTACTGAAGCTTTCTTT; CDR3: CASSYSGGRTEAFF; size: NA; D: NA; V: TRBV6-2/TRBV6-3; J: TRBJ1-1
DNA: TGTGCCAGCAGCCAAGGAGGCAGCAACTATGGCTACACCTTC; CDR3: CASSQGGSNYGYTF; size: NA; D: NA; V: TRBV3-1/TRBV3-2; J: TRBJ1-2
DNA: TGTGCCAGTAGTACGAAAGGAGGGACGGGGACTGAAGCTTTCTTT; CDR3: CASSTKGGTGTEAFF; size: NA; D: NA; V: TRBV19; J: TRBJ1-1
DNA: TGTGCCAGCAGCCCGAGACGGAGCTCTGGAAACACCATATATTTT; CDR3: CASSPRRSSGNTIYF; size: NA; D: NA; V: TRBV7-2; J: TRBJ1-3
DNA: TGTGCCAGCAGCTTCGGAGGGGCCTATGGCTACACCTTC; CDR3: CASSFGGAYGYTF; size: NA; D: NA; V: TRBV5-6; J: TRBJ1-2
DNA: TGTGCCAGCAGCGATACCGGGACAGGAAAAGAGACCCAGTACTTC; CDR3: CASSDTGTGKETQYF; size: NA; D: TRBD1; V: TRBV9; J: TRBJ2-5
DNA: TGTGCCAGCAGTTTGCCAGAAGCGTACAATGAGCAGTTCTTC; CDR3: CASSLPEAYNEQFF; size: once; D: NA; V: TRBV28; J: TRBJ2-1
DNA: TGTGCCAGCAGTCCGCGACAGGGCCCGTCGGTGGACATTCAGTACTTC; CDR3: CASSPRQGPSVDIQYF; size: NA; D: TRBD1; V: TRBV28; J: TRBJ2-4
DNA: TGTGCCAGCAGCTTAGCTGAAAGCAAGCAGTTCTTC; CDR3: CASSLAESKQFF; size: NA; D: NA; V: TRBV7-9; J: TRBJ2-1
DNA: TGCGCCAGCAGCACGGGGGGCAAATACGAGCAGTACTTC; CDR3: CASSTGGKYEQYF; size: NA; D: NA; V: TRBV5-1; J: TRBJ2-7
DNA: TGTGCCAGCAGCACCGACAGGGGCCGACCAAGCACCGGGGAGCTGTTTTTT; CDR3: CASSTDRGRPSTGELFF; size: NA; D: TRBD1; V: TRBV7-9; J: TRBJ2-2
DNA: TGTGCCAGCAGCTTGGGTACAGGGGCTCTCAACTACGAGCAGTACTTC; CDR3: CASSLGTGALNYEQYF; size: NA; D: TRBD1; V: TRBV5-4; J: TRBJ2-7
DNA: TGTGCCAGCAGCCTCCAGCTGAGGGATGAAGCTTTCTTT; CDR3: CASSLQLRDEAFF; size: NA; D: NA; V: TRBV7-2; J: TRBJ1-1
DNA: TGTGCCAGCAGCTTAAGCGGCGGGATACTCACATGGGAGACCCAGTACTTC; CDR3: CASSLSGGILTWETQYF; size: NA; D: NA; V: TRBV7-8; J: TRBJ2-5
DNA: TGTGCCAGCTCACCCCTTATGGGAGCGGTTCAAGAGACCCAGTACTTC; CDR3: CASSPLMGAVQETQYF; size: NA; D: NA; V: TRBV18; J: TRBJ2-5
DNA: TGCAGTGCTAACAGGGGAACCGAGCAGTACTTC; CDR3: CSANRGTEQYF; size: NA; D: TRBD1; V: TRBV20-1; J: TRBJ2-7